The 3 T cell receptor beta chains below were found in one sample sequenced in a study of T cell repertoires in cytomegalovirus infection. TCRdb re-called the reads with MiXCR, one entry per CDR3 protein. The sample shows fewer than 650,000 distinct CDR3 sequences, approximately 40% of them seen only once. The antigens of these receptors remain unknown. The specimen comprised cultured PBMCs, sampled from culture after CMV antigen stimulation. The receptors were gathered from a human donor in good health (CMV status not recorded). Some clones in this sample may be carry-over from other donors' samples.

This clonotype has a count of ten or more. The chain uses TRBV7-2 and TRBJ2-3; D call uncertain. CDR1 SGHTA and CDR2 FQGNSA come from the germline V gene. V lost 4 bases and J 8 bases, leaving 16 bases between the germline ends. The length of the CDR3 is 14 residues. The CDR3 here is CASSSPPTRTTQYF. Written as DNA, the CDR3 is TGTGCCAGCAGCTCCCCCCCCACAAGGACTACGCAGTATTTT.

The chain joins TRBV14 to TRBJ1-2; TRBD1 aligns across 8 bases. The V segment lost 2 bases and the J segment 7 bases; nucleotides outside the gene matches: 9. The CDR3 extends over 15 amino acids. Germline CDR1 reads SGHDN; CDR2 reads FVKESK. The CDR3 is CASSQTRGQVFGYTF. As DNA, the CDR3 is TGTGCCAGCAGCCAAACAAGGGGACAGGTATTTGGCTACACCTTC.

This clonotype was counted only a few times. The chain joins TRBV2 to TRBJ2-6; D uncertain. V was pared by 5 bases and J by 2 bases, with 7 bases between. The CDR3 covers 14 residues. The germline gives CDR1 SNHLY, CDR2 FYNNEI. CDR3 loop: CASSWGAGANVLTF. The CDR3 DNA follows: TGTGCCAGCAGTTGGGGTGCTGGGGCCAACGTCCTGACTTTC.